Shown below are 8 T cell receptor beta chains from a single sample sequenced in a study of OX40 agonist ivuxolimab in advanced cancers. The table came from immunoSEQ multiplex PCR; TCRdb's copy has only in-frame clones and leaves some out. The sample holds 77,000 or so clones, under 85% seen once. This specimen consisted of CD4+ or CD8+ T cells sorted from blood, obtained in a trial of the OX40 agonist ivuxolimab. These TCRs come from an adult with an advanced solid tumor such as melanoma, head and neck, liver or kidney cancer.

The V gene is TRBV6-4, the J gene TRBJ2-2; TRBD1 is a possible D gene (5 bases). Germline-derived CDR1 and CDR2 are MRHNA and SNTAGT. This CDR3 region has 16 residues. Trimming took 2 bases from V and 2 from J, leaving 12 bases between them. The CDR3 loop reads CASSDTWGANTGELFF. The DNA of the CDR3 is TGTGCCAGCAGTGACACTTGGGGCGCAAACACCGGGGAGCTGTTTTTT.

The J gene is TRBJ2-1, the V gene TRBV6-5; D perhaps matches TRBD2 (6 bases). V was shortened by 6 bases and J by 4 bases, with 13 bases between the two germline ends. CDR1 MNHEY and CDR2 SVGAGI come from the germline V gene. CDR3 length: 14 residues. The CDR3 sequence is CASSSGVLYNEQFF. CDR3 bases: TGTGCCAGCAGCTCGGGGGTCCTTTACAATGAGCAGTTCTTC.

This chain connects TRBV7-2 to TRBJ1-3, with TRBD1 matching over 7 bases. Germline V lookup: CDR1 SGHTA, CDR2 FQGNSA. The CDR3 covers 15 residues. V shed 5 bases, J shed 2 bases, and the junction held 6 bases outside the gene matches. The CDR3 DNA is TGTGCCAGCAGCATGACAGGGTCTCCTGGAAACACCATATATTTT. It is translated as CASSMTGSPGNTIYF.

The chain links TRBV6-6 to TRBJ2-7; D is possibly TRBD1 or TRBD2 (6 bases each). CDR3 length equals 15 residues. Germline V CDR1 and CDR2: MNHNY, SVGAGI (reference sequence). The V and J ends lost 7 bases and 0 bases respectively, with 16 bases between them. The CDR3 region has the DNA TGTGCCAGCATTGCGCGGGACACCAGCTCCTACGAGCAGTACTTC. It yields the protein CASIARDTSSYEQYF.

Only one count was recorded for this clone. The chain carries TRBV5-1 and TRBJ2-1; 10 nucleotides match TRBD1. V dropped 4 bases and J dropped 8; count of bases not matched to a gene: 9. Germline lookup yields CDR1 SGHRS and CDR2 YFSETQ. The CDR3 totals 15 residues. The CDR3 DNA sequence: TGCGCCAGCAGCAATGAGGGACAGGGGATCGATGAGCAGTTCTTC. Amino acid sequence: CASSNEGQGIDEQFF.

This chain connects TRBV5-1 to TRBJ2-5; D possibly uses TRBD1 or TRBD2 (5 bases each). Germline-derived CDR1 and CDR2 are SGHRS and YFSETQ. Trimming pared 0 bases from V and 1 base from J, leaving 25 bases between. This CDR3 region has 20 residues. This CDR3 reads CASSLEVLRGRRELQETQYF. The CDR3 DNA reads TGCGCCAGCAGCTTGGAGGTTCTTCGGGGACGCAGGGAGCTCCAAGAGACCCAGTACTTC.

The chain is built from TRBV16 and TRBJ2-5; D gene ambiguous. Deletions cut 0 bases from V and 5 bases from J, with 10 bases between. This CDR3 spans 14 amino acids. Germline V CDR1 and CDR2: KGHSY, FQNENV. The CDR3 protein is CASSQSTVGETQYF. Written as DNA, the CDR3 is TGTGCCAGCAGCCAATCCACAGTGGGGGAGACCCAGTACTTC.

This clone was found a few times. The V and J genes are TRBV2 and TRBJ1-1; D is undetermined. The CDR3 spans 11 residues. Germline assignment: CDR1 SNHLY and CDR2 FYNNEI. Trimming shortened V by 7 bases and J by 8 bases, and 11 bases separated the two germline ends. Written as DNA, the CDR3 is TGTGCCAGCATAGTCTTTCGAGAAGCTTTCTTT. As protein: CASIVFREAFF.